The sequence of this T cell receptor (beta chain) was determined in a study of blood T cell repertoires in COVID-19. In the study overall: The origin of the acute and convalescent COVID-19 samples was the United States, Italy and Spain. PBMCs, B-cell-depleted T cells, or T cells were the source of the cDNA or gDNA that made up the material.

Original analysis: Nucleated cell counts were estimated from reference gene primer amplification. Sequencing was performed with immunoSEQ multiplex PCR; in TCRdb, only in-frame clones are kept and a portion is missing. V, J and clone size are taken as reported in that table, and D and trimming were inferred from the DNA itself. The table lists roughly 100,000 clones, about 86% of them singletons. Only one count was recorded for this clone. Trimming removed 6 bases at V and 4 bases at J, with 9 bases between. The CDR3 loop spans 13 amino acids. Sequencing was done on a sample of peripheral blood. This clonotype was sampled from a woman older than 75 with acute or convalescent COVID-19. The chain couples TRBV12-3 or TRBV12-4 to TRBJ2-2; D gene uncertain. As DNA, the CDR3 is TGTGCCAGCAGCTTAACACCCACCGGGGAGCTGTTTTTT. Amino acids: CASSLTPTGELFF.